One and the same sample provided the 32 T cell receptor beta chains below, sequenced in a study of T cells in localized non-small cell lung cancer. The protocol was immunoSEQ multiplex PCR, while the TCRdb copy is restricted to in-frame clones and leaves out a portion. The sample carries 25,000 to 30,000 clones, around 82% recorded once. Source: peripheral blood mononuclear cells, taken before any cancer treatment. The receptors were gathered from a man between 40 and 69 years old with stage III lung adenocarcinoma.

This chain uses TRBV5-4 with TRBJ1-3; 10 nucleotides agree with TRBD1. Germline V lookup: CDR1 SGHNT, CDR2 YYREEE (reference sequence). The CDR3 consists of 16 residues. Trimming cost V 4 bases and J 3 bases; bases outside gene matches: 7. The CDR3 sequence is CASSEQTGGFGNTIYF. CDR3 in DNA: TGTGCCAGCAGCGAACAGACAGGGGGCTTTGGAAACACCATATATTTT.

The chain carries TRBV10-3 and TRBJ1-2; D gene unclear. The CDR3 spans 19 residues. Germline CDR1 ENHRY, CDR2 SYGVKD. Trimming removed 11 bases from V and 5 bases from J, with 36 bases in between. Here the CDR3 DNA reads TGTGCCGCCGACCCGGGATACCCATTCACCATGCCTGGGCGTTATGGCTACACCTTC. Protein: CAADPGYPFTMPGRYGYTF.

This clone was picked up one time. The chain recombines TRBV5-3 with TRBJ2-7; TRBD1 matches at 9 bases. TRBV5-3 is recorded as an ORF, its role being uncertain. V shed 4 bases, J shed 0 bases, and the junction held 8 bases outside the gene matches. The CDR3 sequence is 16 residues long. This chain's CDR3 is CARSPTGGWSSYEQYV. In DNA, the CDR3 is TGTGCCAGAAGCCCTACAGGGGGCTGGAGCTCCTACGAGCAGTACGTC.

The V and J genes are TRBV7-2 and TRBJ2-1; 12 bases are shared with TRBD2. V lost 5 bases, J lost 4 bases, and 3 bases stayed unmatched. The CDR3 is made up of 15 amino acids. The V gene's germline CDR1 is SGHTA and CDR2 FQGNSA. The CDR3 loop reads CASSLLAGGYNEQFF. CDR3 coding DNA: TGTGCCAGCAGCCTACTAGCGGGGGGTTACAATGAGCAGTTCTTC.

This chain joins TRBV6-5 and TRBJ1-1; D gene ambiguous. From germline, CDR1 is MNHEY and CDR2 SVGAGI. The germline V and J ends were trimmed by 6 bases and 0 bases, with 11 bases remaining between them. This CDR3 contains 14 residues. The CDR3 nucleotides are TGTGCCAGCAGCCTACTGAGAATGAACACTGAAGCTTTCTTT. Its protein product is CASSLLRMNTEAFF.

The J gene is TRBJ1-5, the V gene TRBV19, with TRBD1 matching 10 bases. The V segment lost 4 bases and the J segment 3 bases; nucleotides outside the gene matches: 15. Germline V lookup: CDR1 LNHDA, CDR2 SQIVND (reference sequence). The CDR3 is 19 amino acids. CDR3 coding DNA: TGTGCCAGTAGTACCGAGGGACAGGGGCTGTATAGTGTCAATCAGCCCCAGCATTTT. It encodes CASSTEGQGLYSVNQPQHF.

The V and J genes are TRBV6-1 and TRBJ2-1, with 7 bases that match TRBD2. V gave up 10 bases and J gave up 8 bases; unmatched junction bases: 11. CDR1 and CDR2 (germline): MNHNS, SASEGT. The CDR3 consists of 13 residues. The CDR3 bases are TGTGCCACCTACGAAGCGGGGTGGCATGAGCAGTTCTTC. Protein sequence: CATYEAGWHEQFF.

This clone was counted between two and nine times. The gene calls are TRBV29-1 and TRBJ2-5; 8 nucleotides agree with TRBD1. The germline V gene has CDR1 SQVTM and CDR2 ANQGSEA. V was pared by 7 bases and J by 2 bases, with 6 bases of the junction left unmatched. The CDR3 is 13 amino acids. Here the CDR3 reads CSEGQGGQETQYF. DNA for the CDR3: TGCAGCGAAGGACAGGGCGGTCAAGAGACCCAGTACTTC. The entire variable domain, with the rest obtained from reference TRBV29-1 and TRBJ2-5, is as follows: SAVISQKPSRDICQRGTSLTIQCQVDSQVTMMFWYRQQPGQSLTLIATANQGSEATYESGFVIDKFPISRPNLTFSTLTVSNMSPEDSSIYLCSEGQGGQETQYFGPGTRLLVL.

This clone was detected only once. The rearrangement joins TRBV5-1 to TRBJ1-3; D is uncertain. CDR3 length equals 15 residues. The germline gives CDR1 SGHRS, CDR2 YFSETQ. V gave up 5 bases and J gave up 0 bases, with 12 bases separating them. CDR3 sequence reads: CASRRGIASGNTIYF. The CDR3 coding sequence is TGCGCCAGCAGACGCGGAATAGCCTCTGGAAACACCATATATTTT. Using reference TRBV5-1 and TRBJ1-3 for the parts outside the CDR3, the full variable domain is KAGVTQTPRYLIKTRGQQVTLSCSPISGHRSVSWYQQTPGQGLQFLFEYFSETQRNKGNFPGRFSGRQFSNSRSEMNVSTLELGDSALYLCASRRGIASGNTIYFGEGSWLTVV.

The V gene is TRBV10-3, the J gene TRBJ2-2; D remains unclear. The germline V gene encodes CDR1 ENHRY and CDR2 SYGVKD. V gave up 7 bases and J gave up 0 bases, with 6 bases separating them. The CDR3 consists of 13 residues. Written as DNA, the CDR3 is TGTGCCATCAAAACAGCGAACACCGGGGAGCTGTTTTTT. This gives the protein CAIKTANTGELFF.

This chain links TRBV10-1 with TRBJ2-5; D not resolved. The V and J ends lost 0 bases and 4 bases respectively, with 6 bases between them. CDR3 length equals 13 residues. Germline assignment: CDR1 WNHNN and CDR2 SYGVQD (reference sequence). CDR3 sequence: CASSESVRETQYF. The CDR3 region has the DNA TGCGCCAGCAGTGAGTCTGTACGAGAGACCCAGTACTTC.

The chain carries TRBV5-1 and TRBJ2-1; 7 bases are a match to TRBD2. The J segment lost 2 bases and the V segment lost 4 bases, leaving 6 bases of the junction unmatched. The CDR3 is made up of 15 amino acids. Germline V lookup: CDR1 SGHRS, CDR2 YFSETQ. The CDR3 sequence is CASSESGVPYNEQFF. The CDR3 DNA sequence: TGCGCCAGCAGCGAAAGCGGGGTACCCTACAATGAGCAGTTCTTC.

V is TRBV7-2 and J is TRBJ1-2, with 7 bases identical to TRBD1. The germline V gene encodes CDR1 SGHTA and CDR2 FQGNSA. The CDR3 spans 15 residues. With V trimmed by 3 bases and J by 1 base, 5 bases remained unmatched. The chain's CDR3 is CASSFVTGDNYGYTF. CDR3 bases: TGTGCCAGCAGCTTTGTAACAGGGGATAACTATGGCTACACCTTC.

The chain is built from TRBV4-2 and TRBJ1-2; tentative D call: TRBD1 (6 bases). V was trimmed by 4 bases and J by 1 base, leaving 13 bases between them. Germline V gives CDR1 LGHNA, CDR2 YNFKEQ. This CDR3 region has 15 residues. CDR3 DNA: TGTGCCAGCAGCCCACCGGGACACCGTAACTATGGCTACACCTTC. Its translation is CASSPPGHRNYGYTF.

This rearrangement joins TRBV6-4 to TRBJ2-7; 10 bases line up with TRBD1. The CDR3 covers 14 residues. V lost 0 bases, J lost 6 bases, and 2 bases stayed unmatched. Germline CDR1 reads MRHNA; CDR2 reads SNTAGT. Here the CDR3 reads CASSDSRDRGEQYV. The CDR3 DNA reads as TGTGCCAGCAGTGACTCCCGGGACAGGGGCGAGCAGTACGTC.

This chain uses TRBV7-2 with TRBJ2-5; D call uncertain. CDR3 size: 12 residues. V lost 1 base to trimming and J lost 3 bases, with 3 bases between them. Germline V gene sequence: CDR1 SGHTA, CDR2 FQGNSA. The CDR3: CASSLGKETQYF. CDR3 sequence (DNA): TGTGCCAGCAGCTTAGGTAAAGAGACCCAGTACTTC.

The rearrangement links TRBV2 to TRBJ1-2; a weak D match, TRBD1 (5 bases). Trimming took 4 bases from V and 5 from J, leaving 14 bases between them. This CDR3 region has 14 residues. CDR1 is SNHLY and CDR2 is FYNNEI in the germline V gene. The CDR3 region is CASSALRVGYGYTF. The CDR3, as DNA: TGTGCCAGCAGTGCCCTCAGGGTTGGGTATGGCTACACCTTC.

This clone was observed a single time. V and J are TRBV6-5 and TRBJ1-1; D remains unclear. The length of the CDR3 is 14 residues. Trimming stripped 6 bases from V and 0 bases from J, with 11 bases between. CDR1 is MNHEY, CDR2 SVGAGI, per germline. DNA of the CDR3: TGTGCCAGCAGGGGTACGTCCATGAACACTGAAGCTTTCTTT. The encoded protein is CASRGTSMNTEAFF.

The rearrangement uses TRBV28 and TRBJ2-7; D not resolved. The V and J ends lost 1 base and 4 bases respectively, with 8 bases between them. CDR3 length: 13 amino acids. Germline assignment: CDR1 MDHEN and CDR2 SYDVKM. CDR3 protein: CASSLSGRYEQYV. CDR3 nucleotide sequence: TGTGCCAGCAGTTTATCCGGGCGGTACGAGCAGTACGTC.

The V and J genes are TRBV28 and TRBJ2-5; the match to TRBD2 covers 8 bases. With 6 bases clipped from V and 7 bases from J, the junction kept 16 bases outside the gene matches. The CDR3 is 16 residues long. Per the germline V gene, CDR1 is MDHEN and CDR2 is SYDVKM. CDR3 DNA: TGTGCCAGCAGGCGAACACCCGGGAGGGTCCCAGCGACCCAGTACTTC. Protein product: CASRRTPGRVPATQYF.

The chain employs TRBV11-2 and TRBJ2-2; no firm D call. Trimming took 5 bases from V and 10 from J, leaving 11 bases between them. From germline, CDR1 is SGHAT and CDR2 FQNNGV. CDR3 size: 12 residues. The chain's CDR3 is CASSLIPEELFF. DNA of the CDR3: TGTGCCAGCAGCCTCATCCCCGAGGAGCTGTTTTTT.

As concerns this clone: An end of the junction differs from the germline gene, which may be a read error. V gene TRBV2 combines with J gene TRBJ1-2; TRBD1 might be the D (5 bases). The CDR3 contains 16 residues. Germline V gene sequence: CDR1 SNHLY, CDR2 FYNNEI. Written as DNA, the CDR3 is TGTGCCAGCAGTGAAGGGTCACGTCGGGGGAGCTCTTCCGCATCCTTC. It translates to CASSEGSRRGSSSASF. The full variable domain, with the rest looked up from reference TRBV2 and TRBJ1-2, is EPEVTQTPSHQVTQMGQEVILRCVPISNHLYFYWYRQILGQKVEFLVSFYNNEISEKSEIFDDQFSVERPDGSNFTLKIRSTKLEDSAMYFCASSEGSRRGSSSASFGSGTRLTVV.

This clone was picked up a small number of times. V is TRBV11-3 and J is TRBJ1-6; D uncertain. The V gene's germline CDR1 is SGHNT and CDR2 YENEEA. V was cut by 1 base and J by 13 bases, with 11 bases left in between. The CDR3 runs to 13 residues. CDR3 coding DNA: TGTGCCAGCAGCTTAGGAATGGAGTGGCCCCTCCACTTT. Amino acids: CASSLGMEWPLHF.

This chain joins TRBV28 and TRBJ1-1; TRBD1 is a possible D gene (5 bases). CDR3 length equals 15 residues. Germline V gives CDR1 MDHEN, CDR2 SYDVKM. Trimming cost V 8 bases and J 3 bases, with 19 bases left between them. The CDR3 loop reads CASPGSTGGYTEAFF. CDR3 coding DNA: TGTGCCAGCCCAGGTTCAACCGGGGGTTACACTGAAGCTTTCTTT. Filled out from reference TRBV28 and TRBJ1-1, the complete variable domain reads DVKVTQSSRYLVKRTGEKVFLECVQDMDHENMFWYRQDPGLGLRLIYFSYDVKMKEKGDIPEGYSVSREKKERFSLILESASTNQTSMYLCASPGSTGGYTEAFFGQGTRLTVV.

DNA of the CDR3: TGCGCCAGCAGCTTGTCAGGTCAATACGAGCAGTACTTC. Encoded protein: CASSLSGQYEQYF. The chain is built from TRBV5-1 and TRBJ2-7; no firm D call. Germline CDR1 and CDR2: SGHRS and YFSETQ. V lost 1 base and J 4 bases, leaving 9 bases between the germline ends. The CDR3 is 13 amino acids.

CDR3: CASSRGNQPQHF. The CDR3 DNA follows: TGTGCCAGCAGCCGCGGCAATCAGCCCCAGCATTTT. The chain combines TRBV11-2 with TRBJ1-5; D remains unclear. The CDR3 contains 12 residues. The germline V gene encodes CDR1 SGHAT and CDR2 FQNNGV. Between the trimmed V and J ends, which lost 5 bases and 2 bases, there was a span of 4 bases.

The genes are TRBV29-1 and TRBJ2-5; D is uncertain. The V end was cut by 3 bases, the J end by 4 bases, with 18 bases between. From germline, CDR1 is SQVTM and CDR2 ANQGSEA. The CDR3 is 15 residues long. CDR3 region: CSVEAAVSRPETQYF. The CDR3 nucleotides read TGCAGCGTTGAGGCGGCGGTCTCGCGGCCAGAGACCCAGTACTTC.

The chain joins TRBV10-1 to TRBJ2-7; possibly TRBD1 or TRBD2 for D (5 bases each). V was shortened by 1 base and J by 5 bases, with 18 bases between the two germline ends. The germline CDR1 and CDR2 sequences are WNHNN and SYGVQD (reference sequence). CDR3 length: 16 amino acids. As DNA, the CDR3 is TGCGCCAGCAGTGAGTACCCGGGACCGTTAATCGACGAGCAGTACTTC. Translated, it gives CASSEYPGPLIDEQYF.

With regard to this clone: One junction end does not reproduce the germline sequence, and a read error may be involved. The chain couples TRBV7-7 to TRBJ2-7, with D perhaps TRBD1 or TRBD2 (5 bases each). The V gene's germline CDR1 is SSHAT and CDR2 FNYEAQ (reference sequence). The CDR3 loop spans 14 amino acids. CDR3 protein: CASTKTGARCEQYF. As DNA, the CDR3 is TGTGCTAGCACTAAGACCGGGGCTAGGTGCGAGCAGTACTTC.

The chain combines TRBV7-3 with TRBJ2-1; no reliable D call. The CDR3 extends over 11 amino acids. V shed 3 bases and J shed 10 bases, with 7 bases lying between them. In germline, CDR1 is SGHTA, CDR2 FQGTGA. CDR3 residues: CASSFLGEQFF. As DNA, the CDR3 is TGTGCCAGCAGCTTCCTGGGCGAGCAGTTCTTC.

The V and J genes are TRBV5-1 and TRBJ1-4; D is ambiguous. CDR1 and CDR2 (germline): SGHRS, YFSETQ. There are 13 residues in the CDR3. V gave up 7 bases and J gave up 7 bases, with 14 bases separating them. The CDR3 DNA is TGCGCCAGCTCGACCGTGGTACGTGAAAAACTGTTTTTT. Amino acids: CASSTVVREKLFF.

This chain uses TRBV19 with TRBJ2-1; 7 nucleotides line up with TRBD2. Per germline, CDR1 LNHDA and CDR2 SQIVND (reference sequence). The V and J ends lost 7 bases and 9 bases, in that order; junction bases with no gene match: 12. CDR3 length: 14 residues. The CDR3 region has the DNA TGTGCCAGTACCAGAGGGCCAGGGAGGGGTGAGCAGTTCTTC. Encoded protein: CASTRGPGRGEQFF.